The source of this TCR beta chain is a study of T cells after yellow fever vaccination. Study as a whole: Low-cell-number fractions were prepared with SMART-Seq v4 Ultra Low Input. Study observations and caveats: By day 5 rather than day 15, the secondary response had peaked, though it was weaker.

Trimming stripped 4 bases from V and 6 bases from J, with 7 bases between. This CDR3 is built from 12 residues. Per germline, CDR1 MNHEY and CDR2 SVGAGI. A process of 5'RACE template switching, which added a universal primer site and UMIs, was used to make TCR cDNA. TCRdb recomputed calls from the 5' RACE reads with MiXCR, one row per CDR3 protein. The profile shows approximately 160,000 distinct CDR3 sequences, 9.3% of them singletons. With regard to this clonotype: Antigen specificity is unknown.

The sequencing used CD8+ T cells sorted from PBMCs, collected 45 days after the yellow fever booster vaccination. The chain uses TRBV6-5 and TRBJ2-1, with D unclear. This TCR derives from a man aged 18 to 29 who received the YFV17D yellow fever vaccine. CDR3 coding DNA: TGTGCCAGCAGTTCATTCATCAATGAGCAGTTCTTC. It encodes CASSSFINEQFF.